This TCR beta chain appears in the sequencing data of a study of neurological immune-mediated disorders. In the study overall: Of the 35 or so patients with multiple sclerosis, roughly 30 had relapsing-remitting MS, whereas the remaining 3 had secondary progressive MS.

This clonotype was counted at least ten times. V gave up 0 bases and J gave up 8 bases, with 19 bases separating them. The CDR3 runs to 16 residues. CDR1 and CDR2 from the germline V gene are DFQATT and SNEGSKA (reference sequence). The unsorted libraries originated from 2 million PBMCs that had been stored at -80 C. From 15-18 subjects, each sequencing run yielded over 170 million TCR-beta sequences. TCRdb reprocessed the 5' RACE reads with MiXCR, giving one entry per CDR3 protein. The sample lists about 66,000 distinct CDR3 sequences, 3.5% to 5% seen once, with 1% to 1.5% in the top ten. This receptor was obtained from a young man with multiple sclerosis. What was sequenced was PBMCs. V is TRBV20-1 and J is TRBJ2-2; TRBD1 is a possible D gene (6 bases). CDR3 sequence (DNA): TGCAGTGCTAGAGATAGGGGACACCAAATCTCGGGGGAGCTGTTTTTT. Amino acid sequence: CSARDRGHQISGELFF.